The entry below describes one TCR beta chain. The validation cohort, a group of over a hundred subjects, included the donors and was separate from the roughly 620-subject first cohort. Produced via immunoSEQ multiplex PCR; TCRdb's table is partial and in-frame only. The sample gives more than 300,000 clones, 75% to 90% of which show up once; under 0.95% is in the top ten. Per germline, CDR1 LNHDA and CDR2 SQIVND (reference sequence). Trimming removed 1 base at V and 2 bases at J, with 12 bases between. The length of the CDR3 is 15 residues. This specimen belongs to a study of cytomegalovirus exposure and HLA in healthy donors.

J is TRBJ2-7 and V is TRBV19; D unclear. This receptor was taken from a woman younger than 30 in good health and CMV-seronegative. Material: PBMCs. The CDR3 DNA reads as TGTGCCAGTAGTATAGGGATCCAGAGGACCTACGAGCAGTACTTC. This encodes CASSIGIQRTYEQYF.